The 12 T cell receptor beta chains below come from one sample, sequenced in a study of T cells after yellow fever vaccination. TCRdb fed the 5' RACE reads into MiXCR, producing one record per CDR3 protein. The sample yields hundreds of thousands of distinct CDR3 sequences, about 6% seen once. This sample comprised PBMCs, obtained 5 days after the yellow fever booster vaccination. The receptor set was obtained from a man younger than 40 who received the YFV17D yellow fever vaccine.

The V call is TRBV3-1, the J call TRBJ2-7, with a possible D match to TRBD1 (5 bases). Trimming took off 0 bases at V and 4 bases at J, with 10 bases between the two ends. The V gene's germline CDR1 is LGHDT and CDR2 YNNKEL (reference sequence). The CDR3 length is 14 residues. The CDR3 sequence is CASSQEGVKYEQYF. CDR3 DNA sequence: TGTGCCAGCAGCCAAGAAGGGGTAAAGTACGAGCAGTACTTC.

The V gene is TRBV6-5, the J gene TRBJ2-2; TRBD2 matches 7 bases. Germline loops: CDR1 MNHEY, CDR2 SVGAGI. J lost 5 bases, V lost 0 bases, and 6 bases had no gene match. The CDR3 is made up of 16 amino acids. For the CDR3, the DNA is TGTGCCAGCAGTTACTCAGGCGGGAGTGGGACCGGGGAGCTGTTTTTT. As protein: CASSYSGGSGTGELFF.

This clonotype has a count of ten or more. The V call is TRBV4-3, the J call TRBJ2-3, with 8 bases lining up with TRBD2. This CDR3 has 17 amino acids. In germline, CDR1 is LGHNA, CDR2 YSLEER. The V and J ends lost 1 base and 6 bases, in that order; junction bases with no gene match: 12. For the CDR3, the DNA is TGCGCCAGCAGCCAAGCCGGGGGCGCGGGGGGATCGGATACGCAGTATTTT. Its translation: CASSQAGGAGGSDTQYF.

This clonotype was recorded many times. This chain connects TRBV12-3 or TRBV12-4 to TRBJ1-6; 8 positions match TRBD1. V was pared by 6 bases and J by 8 bases, with 3 bases of the junction left unmatched. The CDR3 is 13 residues long. CDR3 sequence (DNA): TGTGCCAGCAGGACAGGGGACTATTCACCCCTCCACTTT. Translating it yields CASRTGDYSPLHF.

This clonotype has a handful of counts. The chain uses TRBV20-1 and TRBJ1-5, with D hard to call. The germline CDR1 and CDR2 sequences are DFQATT and SNEGSKA (reference sequence). Trimming took 0 bases from V and 2 from J, leaving 5 bases between them. The CDR3 sequence is 13 residues long. The CDR3 region is CSARETRNQPQHF. The CDR3 nucleotides read TGCAGTGCTAGAGAGACACGCAATCAGCCCCAGCATTTT.

The J gene is TRBJ2-2, the V gene TRBV18; 7 bases are a match to TRBD1. Germline CDR1 is KGHSH and CDR2 is LQKENI. CDR3 length: 16 amino acids. Trimming took 3 bases from V and 2 from J; bases not matched to a gene: 6. The DNA for the CDR3 is TGTGCCAGCTCACCTCGTAGGGGGCGCAACACCGGGGAGCTGTTTTTT. Protein: CASSPRRGRNTGELFF.

This chain links TRBV19 with TRBJ2-1; D uncertain. Germline CDR1 and CDR2: LNHDA and SQIVND (reference sequence). Trimming stripped 1 base from V and 0 bases from J, with 7 bases between. This CDR3 has 15 amino acids. CDR3 region: CASSIAPSSYNEQFF. CDR3 in DNA: TGTGCCAGTAGTATAGCGCCGAGCTCCTACAATGAGCAGTTCTTC.

The V call is TRBV20-1, the J call TRBJ2-7; TRBD2 agrees at 14 bases. The V segment lost 6 bases and the J segment 0 bases; nucleotides outside the gene matches: 7. Per germline, CDR1 DFQATT and CDR2 SNEGSKA (reference sequence). The CDR3 has 16 amino acids. The CDR3 loop is CSARTSGRYLSYEQYF. The DNA for the CDR3 is TGCAGTGCCAGGACTAGCGGGAGGTACCTCTCCTACGAGCAGTACTTC.

This clonotype was detected ten times or more. The V call is TRBV25-1, the J call TRBJ2-7; 9 nucleotides agree with TRBD1. The length of the CDR3 is 12 residues. Germline V gene data show CDR1 as MGHDK and CDR2 as SYGVNS. Trimming removed 3 bases from V and 9 bases from J; junction bases left unmatched: 3. Here the CDR3 reads CASSDSTGGQYF. CDR3 in DNA: TGTGCCAGCAGTGACTCGACAGGGGGGCAGTACTTC.

Only a few counts were recorded for this clonotype. The rearrangement links TRBV9 to TRBJ2-1; 10 nucleotides agree with TRBD2. The CDR3 runs to 17 residues. Germline V CDR1 and CDR2: SGDLS, YYNGEE. The junction had 5 bases not matched to a gene; V was cut back by 2 bases and J by 0 bases. As DNA, the CDR3 is TGTGCCAGCAGCGTGGGTAGCGGGAGGCCCTCCTACAATGAGCAGTTCTTC. Encoded protein: CASSVGSGRPSYNEQFF.

This clonotype was counted ten times or more. V is TRBV7-2 and J is TRBJ1-4; D not resolved. CDR1 and CDR2 (germline): SGHTA, FQGNSA. Trimming stripped 3 bases from V and 4 bases from J, with 15 bases between. This CDR3 has 16 residues. In nucleotides, the CDR3 is TGTGCCAGCAGCTTTCCTCGGAACAGCGGTAATGAAAAACTGTTTTTT. Its translation is CASSFPRNSGNEKLFF.

This clonotype was recorded many times. The chain links TRBV12-3 or TRBV12-4 to TRBJ1-6; weak D call: TRBD1 (5 bases). V dropped 3 bases and J dropped 8 bases, with 11 bases sitting between them. The CDR3 length is 14 residues. CDR3 DNA sequence: TGTGCCAGCAGTTTCGGGCAGGGTGATTCACCCCTCCACTTT. Translation gives CASSFGQGDSPLHF.